These T cell receptor beta chains were read from a single sample in a study of blood T cell repertoires in COVID-19. Clones were sequenced by immunoSEQ multiplex PCR, and TCRdb holds only the in-frame ones, with some missing. The sample lists approximately 120,000 clones; about three quarters were seen once. Sequencing was carried out using peripheral blood. The receptors stem from a human donor in a cohort sampled during active or convalescent COVID-19. The CDR3 runs from the conserved cysteine through the conserved F or W. The order of the fields is clone size, V gene, D gene, CDR3 length, J gene, CDR3 protein, CDR3 DNA. D genes are given only for firm matches. Clone size is given for some rows only: seen once, a few or many times, or a class if the clone is expanded.

size: -; V: TRBV29-1; D: -; length: 11; J: TRBJ1-1; CDR3: CSVVQRVEAFF; DNA: TGCAGCGTTGTCCAGCGCGTTGAAGCTTTCTTT
size: -; V: TRBV7-2; D: TRBD2; length: 15; J: TRBJ2-1; CDR3: CASSFRTSGSNEQFF; DNA: TGTGCCAGCAGCTTTAGGACTAGCGGGAGCAATGAGCAGTTCTTC
size: -; V: TRBV19; D: TRBD2; length: 18; J: TRBJ2-7; CDR3: CASSMGLAGGPNNYEQYF; DNA: TGTGCCAGTAGTATGGGACTAGCGGGGGGCCCTAACAACTACGAGCAGTACTTC
size: -; V: TRBV7-8; D: -; length: 16; J: TRBJ2-3; CDR3: CASSLARDAHEDTQYF; DNA: TGTGCCAGCAGCTTAGCGCGGGATGCCCACGAGGATACGCAGTATTTT
size: -; V: TRBV7-9; D: TRBD2; length: 15; J: TRBJ2-1; CDR3: CASSRGASGTNEQFF; DNA: TGTGCCAGCAGCCGCGGTGCTAGCGGGACGAATGAGCAGTTCTTC
size: once; V: TRBV6-2/TRBV6-3; D: TRBD1; length: 14; J: TRBJ1-1; CDR3: CASSLVGGRTEAFF; DNA: TGTGCCAGCAGTTTGGTAGGGGGCAGGACTGAAGCTTTCTTT
size: -; V: TRBV7-9; D: TRBD1; length: 16; J: TRBJ1-2; CDR3: CASSPDPGGEDYGYTF; DNA: TGTGCCAGCAGCCCGGACCCAGGGGGCGAAGACTATGGCTACACCTTC
size: -; V: TRBV5-5; D: TRBD1; length: 15; J: TRBJ2-4; CDR3: CASRHDGDRPPKGSF; DNA: TGTGCCAGCAGGCATGACGGGGACAGGCCCCCAAAAGGTTCTTTC
size: -; V: TRBV28; D: TRBD2; length: 14; J: TRBJ2-1; CDR3: CASSFSGTKNEQFF; DNA: TGTGCCAGCAGTTTCTCCGGGACTAAAAATGAGCAGTTCTTC
size: -; V: TRBV27; D: TRBD2; length: 14; J: TRBJ2-1; CDR3: CASSFLAGAHEQFF; DNA: TGTGCCAGCAGTTTCCTAGCGGGAGCCCATGAGCAGTTCTTC
size: -; V: TRBV5-1; D: -; length: 12; J: TRBJ2-7; CDR3: CASSSGPYEQYF; DNA: TGCGCCAGCAGCTCGGGTCCCTACGAGCAGTACTTC
size: -; V: TRBV9; D: -; length: 14; J: TRBJ1-3; CDR3: CASSTHPTGNTIYF; DNA: TGTGCCAGCAGCACCCACCCGACAGGAAACACCATATATTTT
size: -; V: TRBV2; D: TRBD2; length: 17; J: TRBJ2-5; CDR3: CASSEGRLAGGRETQYF; DNA: TGTGCCAGCAGTGAAGGTCGGCTAGCGGGGGGGAGAGAGACCCAGTACTTC
size: -; V: TRBV3-1/TRBV3-2; D: -; length: 15; J: TRBJ1-2; CDR3: CASSQGRQVGYGYTF; DNA: TGTGCCAGCAGCCAAGGCCGGCAGGTCGGCTATGGCTACACCTTC
size: -; V: TRBV7-2; D: -; length: 17; J: TRBJ1-1; CDR3: CASSLVVGGRGNTEAFF; DNA: TGTGCCAGCAGCTTAGTCGTCGGGGGGCGCGGAAACACTGAAGCTTTCTTT
size: -; V: TRBV27; D: -; length: 19; J: TRBJ2-3; CDR3: CASRFSRCKGWTATDTQYF; DNA: TGTGCCAGCAGATTCTCCCGATGTAAGGGATGGACTGCAACAGATACGCAGTATTTT
size: -; V: TRBV7-2; D: -; length: 14; J: TRBJ1-1; CDR3: CASSFYRENTEAFF; DNA: TGTGCCAGCAGCTTTTACAGGGAGAACACTGAAGCTTTCTTT
size: few; V: TRBV4-3; D: -; length: 15; J: TRBJ2-1; CDR3: CASSYSTESYNEQFF; DNA: TGCGCCAGCAGCTATTCAACTGAATCCTACAATGAGCAGTTCTTC
size: -; V: TRBV3-1/TRBV3-2; D: -; length: 14; J: TRBJ2-1; CDR3: CASSQSGFYNEQFF; DNA: TGTGCCAGCAGCCAGAGCGGTTTCTACAATGAGCAGTTCTTC
size: -; V: TRBV9; D: TRBD2; length: 15; J: TRBJ2-7; CDR3: CASSVGLAGPYEQYF; DNA: TGTGCCAGCAGCGTAGGGCTAGCGGGCCCCTACGAGCAGTACTTC
size: -; V: TRBV4-3; D: -; length: 11; J: TRBJ2-1; CDR3: CASSRAGPLFF; DNA: TGCGCCAGCAGCCGCGCGGGGCCGTTGTTCTTC
size: -; V: TRBV9; D: TRBD2; length: 16; J: TRBJ2-3; CDR3: CASSDGTSGSTDTQYF; DNA: TGTGCCAGCAGCGATGGGACTAGCGGGAGCACAGATACGCAGTATTTT
size: -; V: TRBV7-2; D: TRBD1; length: 22; J: TRBJ1-3; CDR3: CASSLALRAGGRKSVSGNTIYF; DNA: TGTGCCAGCAGCTTAGCGCTAAGGGCAGGGGGGCGGAAAAGTGTCTCTGGAAACACCATATATTTT
size: -; V: TRBV6-2/TRBV6-3; D: TRBD1; length: 13; J: TRBJ1-2; CDR3: CASSTETGFGYTF; DNA: TGTGCCAGCAGTACCGAGACAGGGTTCGGCTACACCTTC
size: -; V: TRBV14; D: TRBD2; length: 16; J: TRBJ2-3; CDR3: CASSQVSGSSTDTQYF; DNA: TGTGCCAGCAGCCAAGTGAGCGGGAGCAGCACAGATACGCAGTATTTT
size: few; V: TRBV7-2; D: TRBD2; length: 18; J: TRBJ2-7; CDR3: CASSFSVGGRGAPYEQYF; DNA: TGTGCCAGCAGCTTTTCCGTGGGGGGGCGGGGGGCCCCCTACGAGCAGTACTTC
size: -; V: TRBV7-2; D: TRBD2; length: 16; J: TRBJ2-7; CDR3: CASSFSGRGDSYEQYF; DNA: TGTGCCAGCAGCTTCAGCGGGAGGGGGGACTCCTACGAGCAGTACTTC
size: few; V: TRBV28; D: -; length: 20; J: TRBJ2-7; CDR3: CASSFPYAGSGRGVSYEQYF; DNA: TGTGCCAGCAGTTTCCCGTATGCGGGGTCGGGACGGGGTGTTTCCTACGAGCAGTACTTC
size: -; V: TRBV7-2; D: TRBD2; length: 13; J: TRBJ2-2; CDR3: CASSLGLAGELFF; DNA: TGTGCCAGCAGCTTGGGACTAGCCGGGGAGCTGTTTTTT
size: -; V: TRBV11-2; D: TRBD2; length: 17; J: TRBJ2-1; CDR3: CASSLVLLAGGRNEQFF; DNA: TGTGCCAGCAGCTTAGTGTTGCTAGCGGGGGGGCGTAATGAGCAGTTCTTC
size: once; V: TRBV19; D: -; length: 14; J: TRBJ2-7; CDR3: CASSIAGVPYEQYF; DNA: TGTGCCAGTAGTATAGCCGGGGTACCCTACGAGCAGTACTTC
size: -; V: TRBV7-2; D: -; length: 14; J: TRBJ1-5; CDR3: CASSSWGGRQPQHF; DNA: TGTGCCAGCAGCTCCTGGGGGGGGCGTCAGCCCCAGCATTTT
size: -; V: TRBV27; D: -; length: 15; J: TRBJ2-2; CDR3: CASKGPQGNTGELFF; DNA: TGTGCCAGCAAAGGACCCCAGGGGAACACCGGGGAGCTGTTTTTT
size: -; V: TRBV7-2; D: -; length: 17; J: TRBJ2-3; CDR3: CASSLAHRAGTVDTQYF; DNA: TGTGCCAGCAGCTTAGCGCACAGGGCCGGTACTGTAGATACGCAGTATTTT